This T cell receptor beta chain was recorded in a study of blood T cell repertoires in COVID-19. Study information: Material from acute and convalescent COVID-19 was sourced from the United States, Italy and Spain.

This CDR3 spans 15 amino acids. CDR1 is SGHRS and CDR2 is YFSETQ in the germline V gene. Germline trimming cut 7 bases from V and 7 bases from J; bases unmatched to any gene: 13. As handled by the study authors: Nucleated cell number was recorded as an estimate derived from reference gene primer amplification. Using immunoSEQ multiplex PCR, the repertoire was profiled, and TCRdb retains in-frame clones only, with some absent. For V, J and clone size, that table is used; D and trimming come from the DNA. The sample lists roughly 140,000 clones; approximately 91% were seen once. The origin of this receptor is an older woman with acute or convalescent COVID-19. The source material was peripheral blood. The V gene is TRBV5-1, the J gene TRBJ2-1, with 8 positions matching TRBD1. The CDR3 reads CASSSRGTGGNEQFF. DNA for the CDR3: TGCGCCAGCTCCTCGCGAGGAACAGGGGGAAATGAGCAGTTCTTC.